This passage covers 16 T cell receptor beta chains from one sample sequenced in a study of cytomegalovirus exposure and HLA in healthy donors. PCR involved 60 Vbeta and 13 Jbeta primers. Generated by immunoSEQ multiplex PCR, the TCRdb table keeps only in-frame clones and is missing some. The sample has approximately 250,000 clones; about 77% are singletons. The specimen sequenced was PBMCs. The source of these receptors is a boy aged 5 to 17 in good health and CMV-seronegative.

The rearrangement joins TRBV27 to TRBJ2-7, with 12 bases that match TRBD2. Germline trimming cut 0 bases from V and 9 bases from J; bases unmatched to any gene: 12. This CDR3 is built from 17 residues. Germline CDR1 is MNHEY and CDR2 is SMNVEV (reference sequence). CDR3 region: CASSLSLGLAGLSRQYF. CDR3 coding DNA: TGTGCCAGCAGTTTATCGCTAGGACTAGCGGGACTTTCTCGGCAGTACTTC.

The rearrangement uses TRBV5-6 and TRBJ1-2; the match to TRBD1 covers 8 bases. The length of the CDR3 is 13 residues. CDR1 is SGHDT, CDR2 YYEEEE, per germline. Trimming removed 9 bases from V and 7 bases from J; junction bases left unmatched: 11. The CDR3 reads CAILGQEDGGYTF. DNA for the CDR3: TGTGCCATCTTGGGACAGGAGGACGGTGGCTACACCTTC.

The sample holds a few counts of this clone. Written as DNA, the CDR3 is TGCGCCAGCAGCTTGGTACAGGGGGGGGAGACCCAGTACTTC. It yields the protein CASSLVQGGETQYF. The chain has TRBV5-1 and TRBJ2-5, with TRBD1 as a possible D gene (8 bases). The CDR3 totals 14 residues. Trimming left V 0 bases short and J 5 bases short, with 11 bases between. The germline CDR1 and CDR2 sequences are SGHRS and YFSETQ. The variable domain in full, with the rest retrieved from reference TRBV5-1 and TRBJ2-5, is KAGVTQTPRYLIKTRGQQVTLSCSPISGHRSVSWYQQTPGQGLQFLFEYFSETQRNKGNFPGRFSGRQFSNSRSEMNVSTLELGDSALYLCASSLVQGGETQYFGPGTRLLVL.

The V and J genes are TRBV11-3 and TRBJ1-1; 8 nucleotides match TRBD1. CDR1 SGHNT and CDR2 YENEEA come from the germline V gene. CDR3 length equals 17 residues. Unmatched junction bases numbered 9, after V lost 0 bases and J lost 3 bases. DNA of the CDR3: TGTGCCAGCAGCTTAGAGAGGGGGACAGGAAGGGACACTGAAGCTTTCTTT. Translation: CASSLERGTGRDTEAFF.

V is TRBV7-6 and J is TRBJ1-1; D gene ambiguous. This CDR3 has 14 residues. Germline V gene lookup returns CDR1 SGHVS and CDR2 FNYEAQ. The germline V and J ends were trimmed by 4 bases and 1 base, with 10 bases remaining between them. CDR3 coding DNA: TGTGCCAGCAGCTCTCACCCCGGGAACACTGAAGCTTTCTTT. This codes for CASSSHPGNTEAFF.

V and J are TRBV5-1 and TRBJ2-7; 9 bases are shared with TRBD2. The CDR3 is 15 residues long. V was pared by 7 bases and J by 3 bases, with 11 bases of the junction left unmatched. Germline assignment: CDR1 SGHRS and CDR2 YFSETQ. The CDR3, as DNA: TGCGCCAGCGCCCGCGGGACTAGCATCGACTACGAGCAGTACTTC. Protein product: CASARGTSIDYEQYF.

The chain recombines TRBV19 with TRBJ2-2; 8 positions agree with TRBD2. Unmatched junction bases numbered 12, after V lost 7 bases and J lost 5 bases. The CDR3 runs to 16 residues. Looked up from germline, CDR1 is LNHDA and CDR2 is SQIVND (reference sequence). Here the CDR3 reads CASMELAERGTGELFF. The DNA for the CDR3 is TGTGCCAGTATGGAACTAGCGGAACGTGGGACCGGGGAGCTGTTTTTT.

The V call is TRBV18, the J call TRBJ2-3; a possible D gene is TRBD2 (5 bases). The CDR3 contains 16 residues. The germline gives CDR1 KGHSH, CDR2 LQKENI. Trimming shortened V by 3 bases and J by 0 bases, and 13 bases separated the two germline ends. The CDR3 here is CASSPRTGSSTDTQYF. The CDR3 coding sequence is TGTGCCAGCTCACCTCGGACTGGAAGTAGCACAGATACGCAGTATTTT.

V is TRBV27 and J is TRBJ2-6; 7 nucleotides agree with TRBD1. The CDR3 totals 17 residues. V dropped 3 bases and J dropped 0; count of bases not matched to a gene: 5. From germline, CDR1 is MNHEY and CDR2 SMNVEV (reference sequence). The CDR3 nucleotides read TGTGCCAGCAGTTTGGGACAGATAAGCTCTGGGGCCAACGTCCTGACTTTC. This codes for CASSLGQISSGANVLTF.

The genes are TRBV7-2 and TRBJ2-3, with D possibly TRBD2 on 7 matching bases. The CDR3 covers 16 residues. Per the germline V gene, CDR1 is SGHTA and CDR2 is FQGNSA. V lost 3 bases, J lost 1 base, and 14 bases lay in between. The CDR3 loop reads CASSFQGRAGTDTQYF. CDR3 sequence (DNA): TGTGCCAGCAGCTTTCAGGGGAGGGCCGGCACAGATACGCAGTATTTT.

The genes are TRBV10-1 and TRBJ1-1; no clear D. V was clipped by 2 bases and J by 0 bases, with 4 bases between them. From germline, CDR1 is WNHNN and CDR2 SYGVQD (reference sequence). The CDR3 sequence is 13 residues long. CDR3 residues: CASSEDMNTEAFF. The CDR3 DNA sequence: TGCGCCAGCAGTGAGGACATGAACACTGAAGCTTTCTTT.

The CDR3 nucleotides are TGTGCCAGCAGCACCACTAGCGGGAGCTACCTATACAATGAGCAGTTCTTC. It codes for CASSTTSGSYLYNEQFF. The V and J genes are TRBV11-2 and TRBJ2-1, with 11 bases matching TRBD2. The V gene end was trimmed by 5 bases and the J gene end by 4 bases; junction bases not matched to a gene: 10. Germline V lookup: CDR1 SGHAT, CDR2 FQNNGV. CDR3 length equals 17 residues.

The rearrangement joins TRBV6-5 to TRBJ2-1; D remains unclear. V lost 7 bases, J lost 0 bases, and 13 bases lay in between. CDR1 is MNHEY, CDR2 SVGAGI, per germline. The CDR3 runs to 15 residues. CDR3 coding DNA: TGTGCCAGCACCCCGTGGGCCTCCTCCTACAATGAGCAGTTCTTC. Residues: CASTPWASSYNEQFF.

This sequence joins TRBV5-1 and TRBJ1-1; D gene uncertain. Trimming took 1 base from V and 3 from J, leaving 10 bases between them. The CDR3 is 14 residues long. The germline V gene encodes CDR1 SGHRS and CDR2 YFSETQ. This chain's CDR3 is CASSLIFRDTEAFF. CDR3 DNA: TGCGCCAGCAGCTTGATTTTTCGGGACACTGAAGCTTTCTTT.

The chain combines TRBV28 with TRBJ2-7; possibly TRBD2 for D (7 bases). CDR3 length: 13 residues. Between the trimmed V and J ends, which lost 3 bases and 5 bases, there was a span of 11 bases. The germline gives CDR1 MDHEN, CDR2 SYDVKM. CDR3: CASSLAGANEQYF. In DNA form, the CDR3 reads TGTGCCAGCAGTTTGGCGGGGGCTAACGAGCAGTACTTC.

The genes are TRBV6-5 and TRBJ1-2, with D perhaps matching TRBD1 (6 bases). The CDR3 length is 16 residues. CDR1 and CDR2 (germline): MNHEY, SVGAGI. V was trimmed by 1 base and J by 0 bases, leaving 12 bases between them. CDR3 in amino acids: CASSYLQGTPNYGYTF. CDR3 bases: TGTGCCAGCAGTTACTTGCAGGGGACACCTAACTATGGCTACACCTTC.